The source of this T cell receptor beta chain is a study of T cell responses to AZD1222 COVID-19 vaccine. For the study at large: Second-dose timings of about 4 or about 12 weeks were pooled. Notes on the study in general: Spike-specific TCR breadth and depth grew following two AZD1222 doses. Seropositive AZD1222 recipients at baseline numbered only five to seven.

V shed 4 bases and J shed 4 bases, with 8 bases lying between them. The length of the CDR3 is 13 residues. The germline CDR1 and CDR2 sequences are SGHRS and YFSETQ. As concerns this clone: The antigen is undetermined.

TCRdb's table, derived via immunoSEQ multiplex PCR, lists solely in-frame clones and lacks some. The sample shows 130,000 to 150,000 clones, under 95% of them seen only once. V is TRBV5-1 and J is TRBJ1-4; D call uncertain. The sequence derives from an adult in good health. The material was peripheral blood, obtained on day 0 of AZD1222 vaccination. The CDR3 DNA reads TGCGCCAGCAGCCGGGCGGATAATGAAAAACTGTTTTTT. Amino acid sequence: CASSRADNEKLFF.